The rows below give T cell receptor beta chains drawn from one sample of a study of vaccination effects on CD4 cells after COVID-19. No antigen has been assigned to these receptors. Repertoires were generated with immunoSEQ multiplex PCR, while TCRdb's copy carries only in-frame clones and drops some. The sample lists over 30,000 clones; roughly four fifths were seen once. The sample consisted of CD4+ T cells from PBMCs cultured with HCoV-NL63 spike peptides, taken after COVID-19 vaccination. These receptors were collected from a human donor who received a COVID-19 vaccine. Some clones in this sample may be carry-over from other donors' samples. Both conserved end residues are part of each CDR3.

>TRBJ2-5|TRBV5-1
CASSSGQGAMVGETQYF
>TRBJ2-5|TRBV18
CASSTYDGKETQYF
>TRBJ1-3|TRBV2
CASSDPAGTIYF
>TRBJ2-2|TRBV24-1
CATSDLSRKGELFF
>TRBJ2-2|TRBV4-2
CASSQGQGGTGELFF
>TRBJ1-2|TRBV2
CASDRGNYGYTF
>TRBJ2-2|TRBV3-1/TRBV3-2
CASSRGAGAGELFF
>TRBJ1-5|TRBV9
CASSDPGTGVNSNQPQHF
>TRBJ1-4|TRBV25-1
CASSHDWEKLFF
>TRBJ1-3|TRBV19
CASSGTHYSGNTIYF
>TRBJ2-3|TRBV5-1
CASSEAGASTDTQYF
>TRBJ1-3|TRBV30
CAWSPGSADTIYF
>TRBJ2-3|TRBV24-1
CATRDGLAADTQYF
>TRBJ2-1|TRBV2
CASSARDTDNEQFF
>TRBJ2-1|TRBV7-2
CASSLGGNSYNEQFF
>TRBJ2-5|TRBV19
CASSIVTSGSEETQYF